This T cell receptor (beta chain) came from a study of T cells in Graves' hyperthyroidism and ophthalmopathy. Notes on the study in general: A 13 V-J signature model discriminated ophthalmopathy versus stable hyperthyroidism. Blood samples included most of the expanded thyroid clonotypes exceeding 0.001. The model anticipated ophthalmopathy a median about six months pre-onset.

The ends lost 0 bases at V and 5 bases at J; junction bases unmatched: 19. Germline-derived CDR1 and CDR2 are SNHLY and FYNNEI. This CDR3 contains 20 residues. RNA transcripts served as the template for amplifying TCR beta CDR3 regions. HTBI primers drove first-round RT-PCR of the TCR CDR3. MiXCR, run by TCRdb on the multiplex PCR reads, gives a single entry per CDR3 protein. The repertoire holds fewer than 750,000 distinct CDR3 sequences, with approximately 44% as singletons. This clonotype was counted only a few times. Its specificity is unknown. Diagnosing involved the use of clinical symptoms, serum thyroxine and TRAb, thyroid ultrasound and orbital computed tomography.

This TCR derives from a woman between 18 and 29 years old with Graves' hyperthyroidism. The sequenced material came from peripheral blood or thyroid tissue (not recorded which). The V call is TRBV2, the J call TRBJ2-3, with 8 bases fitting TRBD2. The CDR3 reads CASSEAAPGWTAGVQDTQYF. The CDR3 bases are TGTGCCAGCAGTGAAGCAGCGCCGGGATGGACAGCGGGAGTGCAAGATACGCAGTATTTT.